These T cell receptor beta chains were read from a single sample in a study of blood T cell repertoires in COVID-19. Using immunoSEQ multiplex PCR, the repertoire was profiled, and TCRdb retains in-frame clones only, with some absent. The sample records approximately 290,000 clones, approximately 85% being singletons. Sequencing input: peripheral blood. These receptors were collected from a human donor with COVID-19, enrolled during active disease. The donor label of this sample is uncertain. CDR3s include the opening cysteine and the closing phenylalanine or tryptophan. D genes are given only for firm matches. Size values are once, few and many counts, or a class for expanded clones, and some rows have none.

DNA: TGTGCCACCAGCCTCCCGTCAGATACGCAGTATTTT
CDR3: CATSLPSDTQYF
size: NA
length: 12
D: NA
J: TRBJ2-3
V: TRBV15

DNA: TGTGCCAGCAGCCAAGCGGGCAATCAGCCCCAGCATTTT
CDR3: CASSQAGNQPQHF
size: NA
length: 13
D: NA
J: TRBJ1-5
V: TRBV4-2

DNA: TGTGCCAGCAGCCCGCAGGGACAGAACCCAAACATTCAGTACTTC
CDR3: CASSPQGQNPNIQYF
size: NA
length: 15
D: TRBD1
J: TRBJ2-4
V: TRBV9

DNA: TGTGCCTGGAGTGGGGGAGGGGACAATCAGCCCCAGCATTTT
CDR3: CAWSGGGDNQPQHF
size: NA
length: 14
D: NA
J: TRBJ1-5
V: TRBV30

DNA: TGTGCCACCAGCAGAGCACTAGCGGGAGTTCGAGAGCAGTACTTC
CDR3: CATSRALAGVREQYF
size: NA
length: 15
D: TRBD2
J: TRBJ2-7
V: TRBV15

DNA: TGTGCCTGGAGTTCCGGGGTGGAAGGCTCTGGAAACACCATATATTTT
CDR3: CAWSSGVEGSGNTIYF
size: NA
length: 16
D: NA
J: TRBJ1-3
V: TRBV30

DNA: TGTGCCAGCAATCTAGCGGGGGGATACAATGAGCAGTTCTTC
CDR3: CASNLAGGYNEQFF
size: few
length: 14
D: TRBD2
J: TRBJ2-1
V: TRBV7-2

DNA: TGTGCCAGCACCCAAACTACAGGTTACTATGGCTACACCTTC
CDR3: CASTQTTGYYGYTF
size: NA
length: 14
D: NA
J: TRBJ1-2
V: TRBV28

DNA: TGTGCCAGCAGGCCGACAGGGCGCGGCCCAAGGTCTGGAAACACCATATATTTT
CDR3: CASRPTGRGPRSGNTIYF
size: NA
length: 18
D: TRBD1
J: TRBJ1-3
V: TRBV11-2

DNA: TGTGCCATCAGTGACACGCAGGGGGTATATGGCTACACCTTC
CDR3: CAISDTQGVYGYTF
size: NA
length: 14
D: TRBD1
J: TRBJ1-2
V: TRBV10-3

DNA: TGTGCCAGCTCCCGCAACGGGGGTTTAGGAACTGAAGCTTTCTTT
CDR3: CASSRNGGLGTEAFF
size: NA
length: 15
D: NA
J: TRBJ1-1
V: TRBV18